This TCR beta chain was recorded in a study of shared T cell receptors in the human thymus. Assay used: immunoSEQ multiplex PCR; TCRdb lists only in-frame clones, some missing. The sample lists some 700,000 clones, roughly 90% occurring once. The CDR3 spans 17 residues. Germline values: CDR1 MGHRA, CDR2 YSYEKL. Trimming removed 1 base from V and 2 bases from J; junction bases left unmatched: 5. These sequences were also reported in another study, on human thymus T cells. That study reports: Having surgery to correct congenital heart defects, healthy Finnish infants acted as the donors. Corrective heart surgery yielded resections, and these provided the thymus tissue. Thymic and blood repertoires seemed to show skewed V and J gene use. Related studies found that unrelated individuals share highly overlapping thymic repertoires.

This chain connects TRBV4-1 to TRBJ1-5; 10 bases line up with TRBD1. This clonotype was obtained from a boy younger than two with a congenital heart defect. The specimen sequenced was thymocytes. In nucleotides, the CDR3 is TGCGCCAGCAGCCAAGTCCCGGACAGGGGGGGCAATCAGCCCCAGCATTTT. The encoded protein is CASSQVPDRGGNQPQHF.